This TCR beta chain was found in a study of cytotoxic CD8 clonotypes in ibrutinib-treated CLL. Study-level points and caveats: Clonality showed a rise at ibrutinib response that reversed toward baseline at progression.

Clones were read by immunoSEQ multiplex PCR, and TCRdb kept only the in-frame ones, dropping some. The sample holds approximately 300,000 clones, about 80% seen once. This clone was seen just once. Antigen unknown. The specimen was PBMCs, collected before ibrutinib treatment. This receptor was taken from a human donor with chronic lymphocytic leukemia.

The CDR3 DNA sequence: TGTGCCAGCAGCTTAGTTGGGCAGGGGGGCACAGATACGCAGTATTTT. Residues: CASSLVGQGGTDTQYF. The chain uses TRBV7-9 and TRBJ2-3; 7 nucleotides line up with TRBD1. The germline V gene encodes CDR1 SEHNR and CDR2 FQNEAQ (reference sequence). The trim removed 1 base at V and 1 base at J, leaving 5 bases unmatched. The CDR3 covers 16 residues.